The sequence of this TCR beta chain was determined in a study of blood T cell repertoires in COVID-19. The study recruited people aged 18 to 89 years across some 23 US areas. In the authors' workflow: Amplified reference gene primers provided the basis for estimating nucleated cell counts. Clones were read by immunoSEQ multiplex PCR, and TCRdb kept only the in-frame ones, dropping some. The V and J calls and clone size were taken over from that table, and D and trimming were inferred from the DNA. The table includes around 310,000 clones, around nine tenths detected once. Per the germline V gene, CDR1 is MGHRA and CDR2 is YSYEKL. Trimming removed 2 bases at V and 0 bases at J, with 2 bases between. The CDR3 is 13 amino acids.

This chain connects TRBV4-1 to TRBJ1-5, with unresolved D. Material for sequencing was PBMCs or T cells enriched from blood (not recorded which). The TCR was taken from a woman aged 30 to 39 who had recovered from COVID-19. The CDR3 spells CASSQYSNQPQHF. The DNA of the CDR3 is TGCGCCAGCAGCCAATATAGCAATCAGCCCCAGCATTTT.